This T cell receptor beta chain was documented in a study of blood T cells in healthy people across ages. This clonotype was found a few times. The use of a sample-barcoded 5' primer and a J-beta primer mix characterized a second PCR of roughly 7 to 11 cycles. TCRdb re-called the 5' RACE reads with MiXCR, one entry per CDR3 protein. The table includes some 900,000 distinct CDR3 sequences, about 44% detected once. Per sample, at least 5.5 micrograms of total RNA were extracted. V lost 2 bases, J lost 0 bases, and 9 bases lay in between. This CDR3 region has 15 residues. Germline loops: CDR1 MGHRA, CDR2 YSYEKL.

The sample comprised blood. This sequence joins TRBV4-1 and TRBJ2-3; no clear D gene. The sequence came from a young man in good health. The CDR3, as DNA: TGCGCCAGCAGCCAACCCGGAGTAAGCACAGATACGCAGTATTTT. Amino acid sequence: CASSQPGVSTDTQYF.